These T cell receptor beta chains were read from a single sample in a study of T cell responses to AZD1222 COVID-19 vaccine. Libraries were prepared by immunoSEQ multiplex PCR; TCRdb keeps only in-frame clonotypes and omits some of them. The sample records 110,000 or so clones, about 90% being singletons. The starting material was peripheral blood, obtained on day 0 of AZD1222 vaccination. These receptors came from an adult in good health. Each CDR3 is given with its conserved first and last residue. A D gene is named only where the DNA matches it firmly. The size field is filled for only some rows; it gives once, few, many or a size class.

d_gene,j_gene,v_gene,abundance,CDR3nt,CDR3aa
TRBD1,TRBJ2-1,TRBV27,once,TGTGCCAGTGCCGCCGGGGACAGGGGGTGGGACAATGAGCAGTTCTTC,CASAAGDRGWDNEQFF
NA,TRBJ2-7,TRBV10-1,once,TGCGCCAGCAGTGAGCTTGGCGGCGAGCAGTACTTC,CASSELGGEQYF
NA,TRBJ2-3,TRBV7-8,NA,TGTGCCAGCAGCGCTCTTACTAGCCCAGATACGCAGTATTTT,CASSALTSPDTQYF
TRBD1,TRBJ1-3,TRBV5-1,NA,TGCGCCAGCAGCTCAAACTCCGGGACAGGGACAAACACCATATATTTT,CASSSNSGTGTNTIYF
TRBD1,TRBJ2-5,TRBV24-1,NA,TGTGCCACCGGGGTCTCACCGGGACAGGGATTAGAGACCCAGTACTTC,CATGVSPGQGLETQYF
NA,TRBJ1-2,TRBV23-1,NA,TGCGCCAGCAGTCAAAGAGAGGCAATTTCAGGGTTAGGCTACACCTTC,CASSQREAISGLGYTF
NA,TRBJ1-5,TRBV9,NA,TGTGCCAGCAGCGAGAGGATGTCGGATCAGCCCCAGCATTTT,CASSERMSDQPQHF
NA,TRBJ1-1,TRBV29-1,NA,TGCAGCGTTGTAGAAGGGAACACTGAAGCTTTCTTT,CSVVEGNTEAFF
NA,TRBJ2-7,TRBV28,NA,TGTGCCAGCAGTTTGACTCTTTACGAGCAGTACTTC,CASSLTLYEQYF
TRBD1,TRBJ2-2,TRBV9,once,TGTGCCAGCAGCTCGCCGGGACAGGGTGGCACCGGGGAGCTGTTTTTT,CASSSPGQGGTGELFF
NA,TRBJ2-5,TRBV11-3,NA,TGTGCCAGCAGCAAGGGGGGTCTGGGGGAAGAGACCCAGTACTTC,CASSKGGLGEETQYF
NA,TRBJ1-5,TRBV5-6,NA,TGTGCCAGCAGCTCGCACCATCAGGGTTCGCAGCCCCAGCATTTT,CASSSHHQGSQPQHF
NA,TRBJ2-1,TRBV11-1,NA,TGTGCCAGCAGCTTAATTCACGATGAGCAGTTCTTC,CASSLIHDEQFF
NA,TRBJ1-2,TRBV28,few,TGTGCCAGCTGGGGGGGGTGGGACCTTCGTTTGACCGGTGGCTACACCTTC,CASWGGWDLRLTGGYTF
NA,TRBJ1-2,TRBV2,NA,TGTGCCAGCACCACCAGGGCCCATATCTATGGCTACACCTTC,CASTTRAHIYGYTF
NA,TRBJ1-1,TRBV5-5,NA,TGTGCCAGCAGCTTGACGCCGGGGGGGCCCACTGAAGCTTTCTTT,CASSLTPGGPTEAFF
NA,TRBJ1-2,TRBV6-5,few,TGTGCCAGCATGGGGGAGCAGGGCTACACCTTC,CASMGEQGYTF
TRBD1,TRBJ2-7,TRBV18,NA,TGTGCCAGCTCACCGAGAGACAGGGCAAGCACCTACGAGCAGTACTTC,CASSPRDRASTYEQYF
TRBD1,TRBJ1-2,TRBV5-1,NA,TGCGCCAGCAGCTTGGCCTCCGGGACAGGAGGGGGCTACACCTTC,CASSLASGTGGGYTF
NA,TRBJ2-3,TRBV20-1,NA,TGCAGTGCTAGTCCCCAGCGCACAGATACGCAGTATTTT,CSASPQRTDTQYF